This TCR beta chain was sequenced in a study of T cells after yellow fever vaccination. This clonotype was recorded many times. The CDR3 contains 17 residues. Unmatched junction bases numbered 13, after V lost 6 bases and J lost 1 base. Per the germline V gene, CDR1 is LNHNV and CDR2 is YYDKDF (reference sequence). TCRdb itself ran the 5' RACE reads through MiXCR, one entry per CDR3 protein. The sample includes some 240,000 distinct CDR3 sequences, roughly 3.7% of them seen just once. Sequences were derived from PBMCs, sampled 15 days after the yellow fever booster vaccination. This clonotype was obtained from a man aged 18 to 30 who received the YFV17D yellow fever vaccine. The chain links TRBV15 to TRBJ2-3, with 7 positions matching TRBD1. In DNA, the CDR3 is TGTGCCACCAGTTCGATTACCTCCGGGACAGGCACAGATACGCAGTATTTT. Translation: CATSSITSGTGTDTQYF.